This T cell receptor (beta chain) came from a study of blood T cell repertoires in COVID-19. Study-wide context: COVID-19 samples from acute and convalescent phases originated in the United States, Italy and Spain. T cells, B-cell-depleted T cells, or PBMCs provided the cDNA or gDNA that served as material.

This CDR3 region has 13 residues. Trimming left V 7 bases short and J 5 bases short, with 11 bases between. Germline V gene data show CDR1 as MNHEY and CDR2 as SMNVEV (reference sequence). Clones were sequenced by immunoSEQ multiplex PCR, and TCRdb holds only the in-frame ones, with some missing. The repertoire holds some 200,000 clones, with approximately 90% as singletons. The V gene is TRBV27, the J gene TRBJ1-4; D gene ambiguous. Input material: peripheral blood. The TCR sequence derives from a man aged 18 to 30 with active or convalescent COVID-19. As DNA, the CDR3 is TGTGCCAGCAAACAGTTCCCCAATGAAAAACTGTTTTTT. It translates to CASKQFPNEKLFF.